A selection of T cell receptor beta chains follows, all from one sample in a study of regulatory T cells in long-lasting Graves disease. TCRdb reprocessed the multiplex PCR reads via MiXCR and lists one record per CDR3 protein. Of about 460,000 distinct CDR3 sequences listed, 22% were seen once; the top ten hold less than 15%. The specimen comprised peripheral blood mononuclear cells (PBMCs), sampled when the disease was refractory, from a patient treated with antithyroid drugs. The receptors shown here come from a female donor with Graves disease. Each CDR3 is given with its conserved first and last residue. The order of the fields is J gene, clone size, D gene, V gene, CDR3 DNA, CDR3 protein. D genes are given only for firm matches. Only part of the rows carry a size: once, few, many, or a class if the clone is expanded.

j_gene: TRBJ1-2
abundance: many
d_gene: -
v_gene: TRBV11-3
CDR3nt: TGTGCCAGCAGTTACCGGGACGGGTATGGCTACACCTTC
CDR3aa: CASSYRDGYGYTF

j_gene: TRBJ2-7
abundance: few
d_gene: TRBD2
v_gene: TRBV3-1
CDR3nt: TGTGCCAGCAGCACGACTAGCGGGGAGTACGAGCAGTACTTC
CDR3aa: CASSTTSGEYEQYF

j_gene: TRBJ1-1
abundance: -
d_gene: -
v_gene: TRBV7-9
CDR3nt: TGTGCCAGCAGCAAACTTTGGGGGAACACTGAAGCTTTCTTT
CDR3aa: CASSKLWGNTEAFF

j_gene: TRBJ1-2
abundance: -
d_gene: -
v_gene: TRBV5-1
CDR3nt: TGCGCCAGCAGCTTGGCAAGGGGCTCTGGCTACACCTTC
CDR3aa: CASSLARGSGYTF

j_gene: TRBJ2-7
abundance: -
d_gene: TRBD1
v_gene: TRBV28
CDR3nt: TGTGCCAGCAGTTTATTTCCCGGGGACAGGGGGCATGAGCAGTACTTC
CDR3aa: CASSLFPGDRGHEQYF

j_gene: TRBJ1-6
abundance: -
d_gene: TRBD1
v_gene: TRBV10-3
CDR3nt: TGTGCCATCAGTGAGTTACAGGGGGCCAATTCACCCCTCCACTTT
CDR3aa: CAISELQGANSPLHF

j_gene: TRBJ2-7
abundance: many
d_gene: TRBD2
v_gene: TRBV7-2
CDR3nt: TGTGCCAGCAGCCGCGGGACTAGGGTGGGGGAGCAGTACTTC
CDR3aa: CASSRGTRVGEQYF

j_gene: TRBJ1-5
abundance: -
d_gene: TRBD1
v_gene: TRBV7-8
CDR3nt: TGTGCCAGCAGCACTACAGGGGCCCTGGATCAGCCCCAGCATTTT
CDR3aa: CASSTTGALDQPQHF

j_gene: TRBJ1-6
abundance: many
d_gene: -
v_gene: TRBV2
CDR3nt: TGTGCCAGCAGGAGTGGGGGGAATTCACCCCTCCACTTT
CDR3aa: CASRSGGNSPLHF

j_gene: TRBJ2-7
abundance: many
d_gene: TRBD1
v_gene: TRBV6-1
CDR3nt: TGTGCCAGCAGGACCCGGGACAGGGTCAACGAGCAGTACTTC
CDR3aa: CASRTRDRVNEQYF

j_gene: TRBJ1-1
abundance: -
d_gene: TRBD1
v_gene: TRBV6-2/TRBV6-3
CDR3nt: TGTGCCAGCAGTTACTCGGGACAGGGGGCGCGAACTGAAGCTTTCTTT
CDR3aa: CASSYSGQGARTEAFF

j_gene: TRBJ2-5
abundance: few
d_gene: -
v_gene: TRBV3-1
CDR3nt: TGTGCCAGCAGCCTGGACGCAGGGTCGGGGACCCAGTACTTC
CDR3aa: CASSLDAGSGTQYF

j_gene: TRBJ1-2
abundance: -
d_gene: TRBD1
v_gene: TRBV7-9
CDR3nt: TGTGCCAGCAGCAACTTGGGACAGTGGGACTATGGCTACACCTTC
CDR3aa: CASSNLGQWDYGYTF

j_gene: TRBJ1-2
abundance: many
d_gene: -
v_gene: TRBV30
CDR3nt: TGTGCCTGGGATGAAGCGAGCTTCTATGGCTACACCTTC
CDR3aa: CAWDEASFYGYTF

j_gene: TRBJ2-5
abundance: many
d_gene: TRBD2
v_gene: TRBV29-1
CDR3nt: TGCAGCGTTGAAATGGCGGGGGGCCTGGAGACCCAGTACTTC
CDR3aa: CSVEMAGGLETQYF

j_gene: TRBJ2-2
abundance: -
d_gene: TRBD1
v_gene: TRBV28
CDR3nt: TGTGCCAGCAGTTTAGGCGGACAGGGAACCGCCGGGGAGCTGTTTTTT
CDR3aa: CASSLGGQGTAGELFF

j_gene: TRBJ1-1
abundance: many
d_gene: -
v_gene: TRBV7-6
CDR3nt: TGTGCCAGCAGCTTAGTCCCCGACGGTGAAGCTTTCTTT
CDR3aa: CASSLVPDGEAFF

j_gene: TRBJ1-3
abundance: few
d_gene: -
v_gene: TRBV5-1
CDR3nt: TGCGCCAGCAGCTTGAACAGCGAGGAGGGAAACACCATATATTTT
CDR3aa: CASSLNSEEGNTIYF

j_gene: TRBJ2-7
abundance: many
d_gene: -
v_gene: TRBV27
CDR3nt: TGTGCCAGCACCCCGGGAAGTTCCTACGAGCAGTACTTC
CDR3aa: CASTPGSSYEQYF

j_gene: TRBJ1-1
abundance: -
d_gene: TRBD1
v_gene: TRBV5-4
CDR3nt: TGTGCCAGCAGCTCCCGAACGGACAGGGCTGAAGCTTTCTTT
CDR3aa: CASSSRTDRAEAFF

j_gene: TRBJ1-2
abundance: -
d_gene: -
v_gene: TRBV30
CDR3nt: TGTGCCTGGAGTGTCTTAGGGGACGGCTACACCTTC
CDR3aa: CAWSVLGDGYTF

j_gene: TRBJ1-2
abundance: few
d_gene: -
v_gene: TRBV5-5
CDR3nt: TGTGCCAGCAGCTTTTATATAGGGAGCGGTGGCTACACCTTC
CDR3aa: CASSFYIGSGGYTF

j_gene: TRBJ2-7
abundance: few
d_gene: TRBD2
v_gene: TRBV7-2
CDR3nt: TGTGCCAGCAGCCCTGGAAGGGGCGCTTCGCTAGCGGGAGCCCGGTTCTACGAGCAGTACTTC
CDR3aa: CASSPGRGASLAGARFYEQYF

j_gene: TRBJ2-5
abundance: many
d_gene: -
v_gene: TRBV20-1
CDR3nt: TGCAGTGCGAGAGCACTCGAGGTAGAGACCCAGTACTTC
CDR3aa: CSARALEVETQYF

j_gene: TRBJ1-2
abundance: few
d_gene: -
v_gene: TRBV29-1
CDR3nt: TGCAGCGTTGTCCCTCCTAACTATGGCTACACCTTC
CDR3aa: CSVVPPNYGYTF

j_gene: TRBJ1-4
abundance: -
d_gene: -
v_gene: TRBV6-2/TRBV6-3
CDR3nt: TGTGCCAGCAGTTACAGGGGGTTAGGCGAAAAACTGTTTTTT
CDR3aa: CASSYRGLGEKLFF